This T cell receptor (beta chain) was captured by sequencing in a study of T cell responses to AZD1222 COVID-19 vaccine (dated by TCRdb to about 2021). Regarding the study in general: AZD1222 recipients given second doses at about 4 weeks or at about 12 weeks were pooled, since spike-specific TCR depth and breadth were not found to differ between the two schedules. TCR sequencing covered over 230 trial participants: about 210 given two doses of AZD1222 and 26 given two doses of MenACWY control vaccine. Trial participants were enrolled by age into 18-55, 56-69 and 70-plus year subgroups, with 148, 28 and 57 TCR-sequenced participants respectively. Summary of the overall study and its limitations: Participants were mostly white British and included more females than males, and it was suggested by the authors that clonal diversity may have been underestimated. In the small 56-69-year group, the increase in depth fell short of significance, most likely because of low power. Conclusions about previously exposed vaccinees were limited because only five to seven AZD1222 recipients were SARS-CoV-2 seropositive at baseline. After two AZD1222 doses, both the breadth and the depth of spike-specific TCRs were significantly higher than at day 0 and than in MenACWY recipients. The whole spike protein was spanned by vaccine-associated CD4 TCRs, and dominant responses were seen in regions 160-218 and 743-854. Reportedly, close to half of the unique spike-specific TCRs recognized epitopes lying outside the regions that are mutated in the B.1.351 and B.1.1.7 variants. Because no samples from the day 14 peak response were available, repertoires could be characterized only after the peak T cell response.

Remarks on this clone: Its antigen target is currently unknown. It has no much larger one-base neighbor in the sample; base qualities were not kept.

The time point label, as the study defines it: baseline before first vaccination. Vaccinee samples were obtained from the UK trials COV001 and COV002, which included a single-blind randomized controlled phase 2/3 trial of AZD1222 (ChAdOx1 nCoV-19) in healthy adults. For TCRbeta chain sequencing, PBMC samples were collected from trial participants at day 0 and at day 28 after the second dose. The CDR3 regions of human TCRbeta chains were analyzed by immunosequencing. Per the source publication's procedure: Repertoire TCRs were matched against a reference library of SARS-CoV-2-specific TCRs generated with the MIRA antigen-specificity platform. Breadth was defined as the fraction of unique TCRs that were SARS-CoV-2-associated, and depth was defined as the fraction of total T cells that were SARS-CoV-2-associated. Using the MIRA data, each spike-specific TCR was assigned both to the spike region to which the TCR was reactive and to a CD4 or CD8 class. Log10-transformed breadth and depth values were compared by one-way ANOVA with Sidak's multiple comparisons tests. Not all clones reach the TCRdb copy of this immuneACCESS table, which keeps in-frame sequences only. Checked studies attribute under half of the gap to unresolved V genes and leave the rest unexplained. D and trimming were read from the DNA, whereas the V and J calls and clone size are those reported in that table. This sample lists about 100,000 clones; roughly nine tenths were detected once. Approximately 1.3% of the sample rests with the top ten.

Between the V and J ends, shortened by 3 bases and 0 bases respectively, the junction contains 9 bases. The CDR3 runs 14 amino acids, cysteine and phenylalanine included. CDR3 DNA only is kept here, 42 bases in frame from base 1. From the germline V gene, CDR1 is SGDLS and CDR2 is YYNGEE. Sequences were derived from peripheral blood, sampled on day 0 of AZD1222 vaccination. This clonotype was sampled from an adult in good health. The sequence is built from TRBV9 and TRBJ1-2; a weak D assignment points to TRBD1 (6 bases agree). The CDR3 reads as follows: CASSEDSSNYGYTF. The nucleotides are TGTGCCAGCAGCGAGGACAGTTCTAACTATGGCTACACCTTC. When the CDR3 is completed using the reference TRBV9 and TRBJ1-2 genes on either side, the full variable domain is DSGVTQTPKHLITATGQRVTLRCSPRSGDLSVYWYQQSLDQGLQFLIQYYNGEERAKGNILERFSAQQFPDLHSELNLSSLELGDSALYFCASSEDSSNYGYTFGSGTRLTVV.